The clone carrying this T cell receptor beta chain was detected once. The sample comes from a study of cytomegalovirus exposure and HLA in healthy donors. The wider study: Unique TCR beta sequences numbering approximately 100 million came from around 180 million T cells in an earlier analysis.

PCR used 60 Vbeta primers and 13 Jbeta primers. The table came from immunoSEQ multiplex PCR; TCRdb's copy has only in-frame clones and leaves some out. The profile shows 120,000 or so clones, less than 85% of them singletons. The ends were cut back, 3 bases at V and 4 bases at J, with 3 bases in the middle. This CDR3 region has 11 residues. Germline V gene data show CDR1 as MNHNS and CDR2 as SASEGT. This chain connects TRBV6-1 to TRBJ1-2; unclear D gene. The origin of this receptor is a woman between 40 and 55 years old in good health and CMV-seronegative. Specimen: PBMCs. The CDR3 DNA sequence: TGTGCCAGCAGTGACATCTATGGCTACACCTTC. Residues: CASSDIYGYTF.